A single sample is the source of the 31 T cell receptor beta chains below, sequenced in a study of T cell repertoires in cytomegalovirus infection. These TCRs' antigens remain unknown. Each CDR3 protein gets one entry after TCRdb re-called the reads with MiXCR. The profile covers 550,000 to 700,000 distinct CDR3 sequences, with 40% appearing a single time and around 46% taken by the ten largest. Sequencing used cultured PBMCs, obtained from culture after CMV antigen stimulation. The receptor set was obtained from a human donor in good health (CMV status not recorded). Some clones in this sample may be carry-over from other donors' samples.

The CDR3 nucleotides read TGTGCCAGCAGCCCTGGGACTAGAAATTACAATGAGCAGTTCTTC. It is translated as CASSPGTRNYNEQFF. The V gene is TRBV14, the J gene TRBJ2-1, with 8 bases fitting TRBD2. The CDR3 is 15 amino acids. Germline trimming cut 4 bases from V and 4 bases from J; bases unmatched to any gene: 6. Looked up from germline, CDR1 is SGHDN and CDR2 is FVKESK.

The table lists this clonotype with a few counts. The chain employs TRBV12-3 or TRBV12-4 and TRBJ2-1; D call uncertain. With 6 bases removed from V and 5 bases from J, the gap between germline ends came to 8 bases. The CDR3 sequence is 12 residues long. CDR3 in amino acids: CASRGENNEQFF. CDR3 nucleotide sequence: TGTGCCAGCAGAGGAGAGAACAATGAGCAGTTCTTC.

The genes are TRBV19 and TRBJ2-7; maybe TRBD1 (6 bases). Looked up from germline, CDR1 is LNHDA and CDR2 is SQIVND (reference sequence). CDR3 length: 14 residues. The ends were cut back, 11 bases at V and 7 bases at J, with 24 bases in the middle. The CDR3: CAVRDTRSGREQYF. In DNA form, the CDR3 reads TGTGCCGTCCGGGACACAAGATCGGGTCGGGAGCAGTACTTC.

Concerning this clonotype itself: Sequence at one end of the junction differs from germline and may be a read error. The V and J genes are TRBV5-6 and TRBJ1-5; TRBD1 is a possible D gene (6 bases). Germline CDR1 is SGHDT and CDR2 is YYEEEE. This CDR3 has 12 amino acids. CDR3 in amino acids: CASSYGGGRLNF. As DNA, the CDR3 is TGTGCCAGCAGTTATGGGGGGGGCCGTTTGAATTTT.

This clonotype was observed at least ten times. CDR3 sequence (DNA): TGTGCCAGCAGCGCAGGGGTGAACACTGAAGCTTTCTTT. The encoded protein is CASSAGVNTEAFF. The V call is TRBV7-2, the J call TRBJ1-1; tentatively, D is TRBD1 (6 bases). V lost 5 bases and J lost 0, with 7 bases in between. The germline gives CDR1 SGHTA, CDR2 FQGNSA. The CDR3 is 13 residues long.

This clonotype was seen only a few times. J is TRBJ2-2 and V is TRBV7-6; D uncertain. The CDR3 is 12 amino acids. Germline assignment: CDR1 SGHVS and CDR2 FNYEAQ. Deletions cut 8 bases from V and 6 bases from J, with 10 bases between. In nucleotides, the CDR3 is TGTGCCAGCGGCGTTTGGTCCGGGGAGCTGTTTTTT. It is translated as CASGVWSGELFF.

CDR3 protein: CATRDFEETQYF. In DNA, the CDR3 is TGTGCCACCAGAGACTTCGAAGAGACCCAGTACTTC. V usage is TRBV15 and J usage is TRBJ2-5, with D unresolved. The germline V and J ends were trimmed by 6 bases and 3 bases, with 8 bases remaining between them. The CDR3 sequence is 12 residues long. Germline CDR1 is LNHNV and CDR2 is YYDKDF (reference sequence).

The genes are TRBV12-3 or TRBV12-4 and TRBJ2-4, with TRBD2 matching 8 bases. The V segment lost 3 bases and the J segment 6 bases; nucleotides outside the gene matches: 10. This CDR3 has 16 amino acids. CDR3 DNA sequence: TGTGCCAGCAGTTTCACCCGGGAGGGACGGGGAAACATTCAGTACTTC. The encoded protein is CASSFTREGRGNIQYF.

The chain joins TRBV19 to TRBJ2-2; D is uncertain. CDR3 length equals 14 residues. Germline CDR1 reads LNHDA; CDR2 reads SQIVND (reference sequence). V gave up 3 bases and J gave up 7 bases, with 12 bases separating them. The CDR3 protein is CASSIPRWNGELFF. The CDR3 nucleotides are TGTGCCAGTAGTATTCCGCGATGGAACGGGGAGCTGTTTTTT.

Details on this clonotype: A read error may be the cause here, since a much bigger clone is one base away. The chain employs TRBV7-2 and TRBJ2-3, with D unresolved. The CDR3 is made up of 12 amino acids. The V gene's germline CDR1 is SGHTA and CDR2 FQGNSA. Written as DNA, the CDR3 is TGTCCCAGCAGCCGGGCTAGGGATACGCAGTATTTT. Translation gives CPSSRARDTQYF.

The chain couples TRBV7-8 to TRBJ1-1; no clear D gene. There are 14 residues in the CDR3. CDR1 is SGHVS, CDR2 FQNEAQ, per germline. V lost 1 base, J lost 1 base, and 7 bases lay in between. The CDR3 sequence: CASSLVEANTEAFF. The DNA of the CDR3 is TGTGCCAGCAGCTTAGTTGAGGCGAACACTGAAGCTTTCTTT.

J is TRBJ2-5 and V is TRBV14; D gene ambiguous. V shed 1 base and J shed 5 bases, with 11 bases lying between them. CDR3 length: 14 residues. Per the germline V gene, CDR1 is SGHDN and CDR2 is FVKESK. For the CDR3, the DNA is TGTGCCAGCAGCCAAGCCGATGCTGGGGAGACCCAGTACTTC. Its translation is CASSQADAGETQYF.

The chain combines TRBV29-1 with TRBJ1-5; D is unresolved. V gave up 0 bases and J gave up 6 bases, with 12 bases separating them. Per germline, CDR1 SQVTM and CDR2 ANQGSEA. The CDR3 runs 14 residues. The CDR3 sequence is CSVEDLQGSQPQHF. CDR3 nucleotides: TGCAGCGTTGAAGATCTTCAAGGGAGTCAGCCCCAGCATTTT. Full variable domain (rest looked up from reference TRBV29-1 and TRBJ1-5): SAVISQKPSRDICQRGTSLTIQCQVDSQVTMMFWYRQQPGQSLTLIATANQGSEATYESGFVIDKFPISRPNLTFSTLTVSNMSPEDSSIYLCSVEDLQGSQPQHFGDGTRLSIL.

Only a few counts were recorded for this clonotype. The chain's CDR3 is CASSEVVENTIYF. The DNA of the CDR3 is TGTGCCAGCAGTGAAGTTGTCGAAAACACCATATATTTT. V gene TRBV6-1 combines with J gene TRBJ1-3; no clear D gene. The CDR3 contains 13 residues. The V end lost 1 base, the J end lost 6 bases, and 7 bases lay between the germline ends. From germline, CDR1 is MNHNS and CDR2 SASEGT.

At least ten counts were recorded for this clonotype. This chain links TRBV7-2 with TRBJ1-2; weak D call: TRBD1 (6 bases). Between the trimmed V and J ends, which lost 4 bases and 5 bases, there was a span of 29 bases. The CDR3 sequence is 19 residues long. The germline gives CDR1 SGHTA, CDR2 FQGNSA. The CDR3 DNA reads TGTGCCAGCAGCTCTCACCCCCTCCTAGGACAGCTATATTCGTATGGCTACACCTTC. Translating gives CASSSHPLLGQLYSYGYTF.

This clonotype has only a few counts. The chain carries TRBV6-2 or TRBV6-3 and TRBJ2-2; 13 positions agree with TRBD2. Germline assignment: CDR1 MNHEY and CDR2 SVGEGT. The V gene end was trimmed by 6 bases and the J gene end by 3 bases; junction bases not matched to a gene: 4. The CDR3 contains 16 residues. The CDR3 nucleotides read TGTGCCAGCAGCCGCGGACTAGCGGGAGACACCGGGGAGCTGTTTTTT. Translated: CASSRGLAGDTGELFF.

The rearrangement joins TRBV29-1 to TRBJ1-2; D gene unclear. The CDR3 covers 11 residues. V lost 3 bases to trimming and J lost 1 base, with 3 bases between them. Germline V gene data show CDR1 as SQVTM and CDR2 as ANQGSEA. CDR3 nucleotides: TGCAGCGTTGACCTTAACTATGGCTACACCTTC. Translated, it gives CSVDLNYGYTF.

The rearrangement uses TRBV5-5 and TRBJ2-5, with 9 positions matching TRBD2. This CDR3 region has 14 residues. Trimming took 3 bases from V and 9 from J; bases not matched to a gene: 9. The germline gives CDR1 SGHKS, CDR2 YYEKEE (reference sequence). The CDR3 region has the DNA TGTGCCAGCAGCTGGACTAGCGAGGGCGGGGCCCAGTACTTC. It yields the protein CASSWTSEGGAQYF.

This clonotype appeared a few times. The rearrangement joins TRBV20-1 to TRBJ2-5; 7 nucleotides line up with TRBD1. V was clipped by 5 bases and J by 4 bases; unmatched bases: 13. Germline-derived CDR1 and CDR2 are DFQATT and SNEGSKA (reference sequence). This CDR3 contains 15 residues. The CDR3 protein is CSASWTGGIGETQYF. The CDR3 nucleotides are TGCAGTGCTTCATGGACAGGCGGAATCGGAGAGACCCAGTACTTC.

Of note for this clonotype: The CDR3 end shows no conserved phenylalanine or tryptophan, and so a read error is likely. V gene TRBV27 combines with J gene TRBJ2-1; 8 positions agree with TRBD2. The CDR3 sequence is 18 residues long. The germline CDR1 and CDR2 sequences are MNHEY and SMNVEV (reference sequence). Losses at the gene ends were 6 bases for V and 0 bases for J; bases not matched to a gene: 13. The CDR3 protein is CASREERTSSSSYNEQFL. CDR3 DNA sequence: TGTGCCAGCAGGGAAGAGAGGACTAGCTCAAGCTCCTACAATGAGCAGTTCCTC.

The chain employs TRBV11-2 and TRBJ2-1; 11 nucleotides match TRBD2. Germline CDR1 SGHAT, CDR2 FQNNGV. This CDR3 region has 16 residues. The trim removed 5 bases at V and 4 bases at J, leaving 7 bases unmatched. The CDR3 here is CASSPIAGGRYNEQFF. In nucleotides, the CDR3 is TGTGCCAGCAGCCCGATAGCGGGGGGGAGGTACAATGAGCAGTTCTTC.

The genes are TRBV27 and TRBJ2-3, with D possibly matching TRBD1 (6 bases). With 6 bases removed from V and 2 bases from J, the gap between germline ends came to 15 bases. The CDR3 has 15 amino acids. The V gene's germline CDR1 is MNHEY and CDR2 SMNVEV (reference sequence). Written as DNA, the CDR3 is TGTGCCAGCAGCCCCCCCGGACAGATCACAGATACGCAGTATTTT. This codes for CASSPPGQITDTQYF.

Regarding this clonotype: One base away lies a much larger clone, so this may be a sequencing read error. V and J are TRBV7-8 and TRBJ1-5; TRBD1 matches at 10 bases. This CDR3 region has 18 residues. The V and J ends lost 5 bases and 0 bases, in that order; junction bases with no gene match: 10. Germline V lookup: CDR1 SGHVS, CDR2 FQNEAQ. CDR3 sequence reads: CASSVGQGVTHSNQPQHF. The CDR3 DNA reads as TGTGCCAGCAGCGTAGGACAGGGGGTTACCCATAGCAATCAGCCCCAGCATTTT.

The chain has TRBV7-2 and TRBJ2-5; 13 bases match TRBD2. The length of the CDR3 is 18 residues. CDR1 is SGHTA and CDR2 is FQGNSA in the germline V gene. J lost 0 bases, V lost 5 bases, and 9 bases had no gene match. CDR3 loop: CASSRTSGGSGYQETQYF. CDR3 in DNA: TGTGCCAGCAGCCGGACTAGCGGGGGCTCTGGGTACCAAGAGACCCAGTACTTC.

This clonotype was counted between two and nine times. J is TRBJ2-2 and V is TRBV4-3, with 9 nucleotides matching TRBD2. Germline V CDR1 and CDR2: LGHNA, YSLEER. Trimming at V came to 1 base and at J to 8 bases, leaving 14 bases not matched to a gene. CDR3 length equals 18 residues. The DNA of the CDR3 is TGCGCCAGCAGCCAAGCCCCCCGACTAGCGGCTCCCGGAGGGGAGCTGTTTTTT. Amino acids: CASSQAPRLAAPGGELFF.

This chain connects TRBV25-1 to TRBJ1-2; D possibly corresponds to TRBD1 (6 bases). This CDR3 is 14 amino acids long. The germline V and J ends were trimmed by 10 bases and 8 bases, with 23 bases remaining between them. Germline CDR1 MGHDK, CDR2 SYGVNS. CDR3 DNA: TGTGCCACCGTCCAGGGGATAACTGACTGGGGCTACACCTTC. Protein: CATVQGITDWGYTF.

This clonotype was counted a few times. J is TRBJ2-5 and V is TRBV28; no definite D call. Germline assignment: CDR1 MDHEN and CDR2 SYDVKM. The CDR3 loop spans 12 amino acids. V gave up 8 bases and J gave up 2 bases, with 9 bases separating them. The CDR3: CASARGQETQYF. DNA of the CDR3: TGTGCCAGCGCAAGAGGACAAGAGACCCAGTACTTC.

This clonotype was observed once. The rearrangement uses TRBV19 and TRBJ2-5, with D possibly being TRBD1 (5 bases). This CDR3 contains 15 residues. Germline lookup yields CDR1 LNHDA and CDR2 SQIVND (reference sequence). Trimming pared 3 bases from V and 2 bases from J, leaving 13 bases between. The CDR3 is CASSIGRVGQETQYF. The CDR3 nucleotides are TGTGCCAGTAGTATTGGCAGGGTAGGGCAAGAGACCCAGTACTTC.

This clonotype has a count of ten or more. This chain uses TRBV7-2 with TRBJ1-1; D gene unclear. Germline V lookup: CDR1 SGHTA, CDR2 FQGNSA. Trimming removed 0 bases from V and 5 bases from J, with 10 bases in between. The CDR3 length is 14 residues. The CDR3 coding sequence is TGTGCCAGCAGCTTAGCCCTTGTTGGGACTGAAGCTTTCTTT. Translating gives CASSLALVGTEAFF.

CDR3 amino acids: CASSYPDAMEPEAFF. The DNA of the CDR3 is TGTGCCAGCAGTTACCCGGACGCTATGGAGCCTGAAGCTTTCTTT. The chain employs TRBV6-6 and TRBJ1-1; D gene ambiguous. Between the trimmed V and J ends, which lost 2 bases and 6 bases, there was a span of 16 bases. This CDR3 is built from 15 residues. The germline V gene has CDR1 MNHNY and CDR2 SVGAGI (reference sequence).

This clonotype was seen only once. This rearrangement joins TRBV7-8 to TRBJ2-5, with D possibly TRBD2 on 6 matching bases. CDR1 and CDR2 (germline): SGHVS, FQNEAQ. Trimming took off 4 bases at V and 0 bases at J, with 12 bases between the two ends. The CDR3 is 15 amino acids. CDR3 coding DNA: TGTGCCAGCAGCTATTGGCAGCGGGACCAAGAGACCCAGTACTTC. It encodes CASSYWQRDQETQYF. Filled out from reference TRBV7-8 and TRBJ2-5, the complete variable domain reads GAGVSQSPRYKVAKRGQDVALRCDPISGHVSLFWYQQALGQGPEFLTYFQNEAQLDKSGLPSDRFFAERPEGSVSTLKIQRTQQEDSAVYLCASSYWQRDQETQYFGPGTRLLVL.